This T cell receptor (beta chain) was captured in a study of metastatic and nonmetastatic thyroid tumors. Each patient came to thyroid surgery without any prior treatment (of any kind). This clone is medium-sized (0.01 to 0.1%) within its sample. TCRdb re-called the PCR reads through MiXCR. The profile shows around 23,000 clones, about 28% of them singletons. Looked up from germline, CDR1 is MNHEY and CDR2 is SVGEGT. The CDR3 runs 15 residues. Between the trimmed V and J ends, which lost 2 bases and 5 bases, there was a span of 10 bases. This receptor was taken from a male donor with papillary thyroid cancer or a benign thyroid nodule (not recorded which). Some clones in this sample may be carry-over from other donors' samples. The chain combines TRBV6-2 or TRBV6-3 with TRBJ1-6; possibly TRBD1 for D (5 bases). The sequencing input was tumor tissue. CDR3 DNA sequence: TGTGCCAGCAGTTACGTTGAGACAGATAATTCACCCCTCCACTTT. It codes for CASSYVETDNSPLHF.